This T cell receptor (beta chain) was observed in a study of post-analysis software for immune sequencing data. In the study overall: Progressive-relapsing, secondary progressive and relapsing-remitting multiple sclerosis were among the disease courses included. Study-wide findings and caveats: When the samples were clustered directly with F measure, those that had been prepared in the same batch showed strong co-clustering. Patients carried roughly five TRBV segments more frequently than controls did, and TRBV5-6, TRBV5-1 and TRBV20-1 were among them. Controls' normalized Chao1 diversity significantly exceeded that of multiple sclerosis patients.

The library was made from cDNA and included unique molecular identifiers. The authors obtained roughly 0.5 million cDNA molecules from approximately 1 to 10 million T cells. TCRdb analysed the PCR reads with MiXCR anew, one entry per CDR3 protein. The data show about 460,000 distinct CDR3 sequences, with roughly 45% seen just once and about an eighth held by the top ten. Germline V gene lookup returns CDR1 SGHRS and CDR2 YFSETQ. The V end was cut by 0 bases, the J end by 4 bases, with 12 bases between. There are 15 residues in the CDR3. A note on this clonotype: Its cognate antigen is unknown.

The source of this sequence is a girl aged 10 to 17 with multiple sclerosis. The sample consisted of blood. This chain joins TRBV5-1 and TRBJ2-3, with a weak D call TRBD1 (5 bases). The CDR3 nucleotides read TGCGCCAGCAGCTTGGTAACAGGAGAGTCAGATACGCAGTATTTT. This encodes CASSLVTGESDTQYF. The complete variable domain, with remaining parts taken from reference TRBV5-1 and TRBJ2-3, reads KAGVTQTPRYLIKTRGQQVTLSCSPISGHRSVSWYQQTPGQGLQFLFEYFSETQRNKGNFPGRFSGRQFSNSRSEMNVSTLELGDSALYLCASSLVTGESDTQYFGPGTRLTVL.